The clone carrying this T cell receptor beta chain was picked up a small number of times. These data belong to a study of early T cells in non-severe SARS-CoV-2 infection. The germline gives CDR1 GTSNPN, CDR2 SVGIG (reference sequence). CDR3 length equals 16 residues. V was clipped by 3 bases and J by 3 bases; unmatched bases: 6. Individual cDNA molecules carried attached unique molecular identifiers. TCRdb re-analysed the 5' RACE reads in MiXCR, keeping a single row per CDR3 protein. The sample holds roughly 80,000 distinct CDR3 sequences, about 16% seen once. The sequence was collected from an adult who was a healthcare worker with PCR-confirmed SARS-CoV-2 infection or an uninfected control (not recorded which). Sequenced input: whole blood. The J gene is TRBJ2-2, the V gene TRBV30; 11 bases fit TRBD1. For the CDR3, the DNA is TGTGCCTGGAGCCCAGGGACAGGGGGATACACCGGGGAGCTGTTTTTT. Translating it yields CAWSPGTGGYTGELFF. Together with reference TRBV30 and TRBJ2-2, the CDR3 gives the full variable domain: SQTIHQWPATLVQPVGSPLSLECTVEGTSNPNLYWYRQAAGRGLQLLFYSVGIGQISSEVPQNLSASRPQDRQFILSSKKLLLSDSGFYLCAWSPGTGGYTGELFFGEGSRLTVL.